These 16 T cell receptor beta chains were sequenced from one sample in a study of T cell repertoires in cytomegalovirus infection (dated 2019 in TCRdb). Sequencing took place on an Illumina HiSeq 1500. TCRdb took the public reads, trimmed them with fastp at Q25, ran MiXCR for clone calling and kept in-frame beta chains. Duplicate CDR3 protein sequences are folded into a single record with the most common DNA and genes. This sample lists roughly 800,000 distinct CDR3 sequences; roughly 29% were detected once. Jointly, the top ten make up about an eighth of the sample. The antigens for these receptors are not known. Taken with the paper, the label for treatment or condition translates to: in vitro stimulation with specific CMV peptide epitopes to enrich CMV-specific T cells. Material: cultured CD8+ T cells from PBMCs, obtained from culture after CMV antigen stimulation. The source of these receptors is a human donor in good health (CMV status not recorded). Some clones in this sample may be carry-over from other donors' samples.

Regarding this clonotype: This may come from a read error, since a much larger clone is one base off. The rearrangement uses TRBV7-6 and TRBJ2-3; no clear D gene. The CDR3 has 13 residues. Germline CDR1 SGHVS, CDR2 FNYEAQ. Trimming cost V 5 bases and J 2 bases, with 8 bases left between them. The CDR3 DNA is TGTGCCAGCAGCCCCCGGAACACAGATACGCAGTATTTT. Its translation: CASSPRNTDTQYF.

This chain joins TRBV28 and TRBJ1-5, with D perhaps matching TRBD1 (5 bases). V was clipped by 5 bases and J by 7 bases, with 18 bases between them. The CDR3 is 15 residues long. The germline V gene encodes CDR1 MDHEN and CDR2 SYDVKM. CDR3 region: CASSRGRVVMQPQHF. The CDR3 nucleotides are TGTGCCAGCAGTCGGGGCAGGGTTGTTATGCAGCCCCAGCATTTT.

This clonotype showed up just a few times. The V gene is TRBV12-3 or TRBV12-4, the J gene TRBJ2-7; D is undetermined. V lost 3 bases to trimming and J lost 5 bases, with 11 bases between them. The CDR3 contains 13 residues. CDR3 DNA: TGTGCCAGCAGTTTGGGCCCTGGGGACGAGCAGTACTTC. Translated, it gives CASSLGPGDEQYF.

V is TRBV6-1 and J is TRBJ2-3; 8 nucleotides align to TRBD2. With V trimmed by 8 bases and J by 5 bases, 9 bases remained unmatched. This CDR3 comprises 14 residues. From germline, CDR1 is MNHNS and CDR2 SASEGT. The CDR3: CASETGTSRDTQYF. The CDR3 bases are TGTGCCAGCGAAACCGGGACTAGTCGAGATACGCAGTATTTT.

This clonotype was detected only a few times. The chain is built from TRBV6-2 or TRBV6-3 and TRBJ1-5; D call uncertain. Germline CDR1 is MNHEY and CDR2 is SVGEGT. The CDR3 consists of 13 residues. The V end lost 9 bases, the J end lost 3 bases, and 12 bases lay between the germline ends. The DNA for the CDR3 is TGTGCCAGTTACGAGGGTTACAATCAGCCCCAGCATTTT. The encoded protein is CASYEGYNQPQHF.

The chain recombines TRBV19 with TRBJ2-5, with TRBD1 identical over 8 bases. The CDR3 loop spans 15 amino acids. V was clipped by 3 bases and J by 3 bases; unmatched bases: 6. Germline values: CDR1 LNHDA, CDR2 SQIVND (reference sequence). The CDR3, as DNA: TGTGCCAGTAGTATTACCCAGGGGGCGAAAGAGACCCAGTACTTC. Protein sequence: CASSITQGAKETQYF.

In its sample, this clonotype was seen a few times. V is TRBV12-3 or TRBV12-4 and J is TRBJ2-6, with D possibly matching TRBD1 (5 bases). V lost 3 bases and J 0 bases, leaving 12 bases between the germline ends. This CDR3 comprises 17 residues. The CDR3 DNA is TGTGCCAGCAGTTTTCCTGACAGCGACTCTGGGGCCAACGTCCTGACTTTC. Encoded protein: CASSFPDSDSGANVLTF.

The chain links TRBV6-2 or TRBV6-3 to TRBJ2-1; 7 nucleotides line up with TRBD1. Unmatched junction bases numbered 17, after V lost 2 bases and J lost 1 base. The CDR3 sequence is 20 residues long. Germline V CDR1 and CDR2: MNHEY, SVGEGT. CDR3: CASSYSRGQAGVWSYNEQFF. The CDR3 bases are TGTGCCAGCAGTTACAGTAGAGGACAGGCCGGGGTCTGGTCCTACAATGAGCAGTTCTTC.

This CDR3 reads CASSLYGPLNNEQFF. DNA of the CDR3: TGTGCCAGCAGCTTGTACGGTCCCCTGAACAATGAGCAGTTCTTC. The rearrangement links TRBV5-5 to TRBJ2-1; D uncertain. V shed 1 base and J shed 5 bases, with 13 bases lying between them. Germline CDR1 SGHKS, CDR2 YYEKEE (reference sequence). CDR3 length: 15 amino acids.

This clonotype was counted between two and nine times. This chain links TRBV29-1 with TRBJ1-5; possibly TRBD1 for D (5 bases). CDR3 size: 15 residues. Germline loops: CDR1 SQVTM, CDR2 ANQGSEA. V lost 4 bases, J lost 0 bases, and 13 bases lay in between. The CDR3 protein is CSVVTGENSNQPQHF. The CDR3 region has the DNA TGCAGCGTTGTCACAGGAGAAAATAGCAATCAGCCCCAGCATTTT.

The chain combines TRBV20-1 with TRBJ1-1, with D tentatively TRBD1 (6 bases). In germline, CDR1 is DFQATT, CDR2 SNEGSKA (reference sequence). V lost 0 bases and J lost 8, with 13 bases in between. The CDR3 has 13 residues. CDR3 region: CSARDWGHPEAFF. The CDR3, as DNA: TGCAGTGCTAGAGATTGGGGACATCCCGAAGCTTTCTTT.

This clonotype was seen many times. V usage is TRBV6-6 and J usage is TRBJ1-1, with 10 bases identical to TRBD1. V shed 5 bases and J 3 bases; nucleotides not matched to a gene: 6. The CDR3 has 15 amino acids. Germline assignment: CDR1 MNHNY and CDR2 SVGAGI (reference sequence). The CDR3, as DNA: TGTGCCAGCAGTAACGACAGGGGGCGTGACACTGAAGCTTTCTTT. The encoded protein is CASSNDRGRDTEAFF.

V and J are TRBV11-1 and TRBJ1-6, with a weak D call TRBD1 (6 bases). Per the germline V gene, CDR1 is SGHAT and CDR2 is FQDESV (reference sequence). The V gene lost 6 bases and the J gene lost 14 bases, with 32 bases spanning the gap. This CDR3 has 18 amino acids. DNA of the CDR3: TGTGCCAGCAGTCAAGGACATCTCCTTCGCCCTCGGGGGCTCACCCTCCACTTT. It codes for CASSQGHLLRPRGLTLHF.

The rearrangement joins TRBV5-5 to TRBJ2-7, with TRBD1 identical over 9 bases. V dropped 4 bases and J dropped 3; count of bases not matched to a gene: 14. The CDR3 has 17 residues. Germline CDR1 is SGHKS and CDR2 is YYEKEE (reference sequence). The CDR3 protein is CASSPDSGTGLFYEQYV. As DNA, the CDR3 is TGTGCCAGCAGCCCCGACTCCGGGACAGGGTTGTTCTACGAGCAGTACGTC.

V and J are TRBV19 and TRBJ1-5, with TRBD1 matching 8 bases. The tail of the sequence fits TRBJ2-3 better, so the J call may be wrong. CDR1 LNHDA and CDR2 SQIVND come from the germline V gene (reference sequence). This CDR3 comprises 15 residues. The CDR3 reads CASSRGQAPNQPQYF. DNA of the CDR3: TGTGCCAGTAGCCGGGGACAGGCGCCGAATCAGCCCCAGTATTTT.

This clonotype was detected a few times. The chain employs TRBV6-6 and TRBJ1-1, with D possibly being TRBD1 (6 bases). The CDR3 is 14 residues long. From germline, CDR1 is MNHNY and CDR2 SVGAGI (reference sequence). Trimming removed 5 bases at V and 5 bases at J, with 15 bases between. CDR3 protein: CASSASGGLTEAFF. The CDR3 region has the DNA TGTGCCAGCAGTGCCAGTGGGGGGCTAACTGAAGCTTTCTTT.